This T cell receptor beta chain was captured in a study of T-cell memory formation after mild COVID-19. As for the study in general: Largely donor-specific TCR clusters were found. Findings of the study overall: Memory sampled before infection contained some responding clones, suggesting cross-reactive memory joined. Clones that contracted from day 15 to 85 had balanced CD4/CD8; later expanders were CD4+ biased.

The sample holds a few counts of this clonotype. The antigen is not known. Constant-segment primers and 5'RACE yielded cDNA libraries for TCR alpha and TCR beta, each carrying sample barcodes and UMIs. TCRdb used MiXCR to reprocess the 5' RACE reads, holding one entry per CDR3 protein. The sample includes approximately 260,000 distinct CDR3 sequences, about 17% of them seen just once. J was trimmed by 7 bases and V by 0 bases; bases with no gene match: 11. Germline CDR1 is DFQATT and CDR2 is SNEGSKA (reference sequence). The CDR3 is 16 amino acids. V and J are TRBV20-1 and TRBJ1-4, with 7 bases aligning to TRBD1. This receptor was obtained from a man between 18 and 29 years old who had mild COVID-19 (a few samples of this study predate the infection). Cell type and time point are not known. Source material: PBMCs or a T cell subset sorted from them (not recorded which). CDR3 DNA: TGCAGTGCTAGAGATCTTAAGGGGGCGATTGGTGAAAAACTGTTTTTT. Protein sequence: CSARDLKGAIGEKLFF.